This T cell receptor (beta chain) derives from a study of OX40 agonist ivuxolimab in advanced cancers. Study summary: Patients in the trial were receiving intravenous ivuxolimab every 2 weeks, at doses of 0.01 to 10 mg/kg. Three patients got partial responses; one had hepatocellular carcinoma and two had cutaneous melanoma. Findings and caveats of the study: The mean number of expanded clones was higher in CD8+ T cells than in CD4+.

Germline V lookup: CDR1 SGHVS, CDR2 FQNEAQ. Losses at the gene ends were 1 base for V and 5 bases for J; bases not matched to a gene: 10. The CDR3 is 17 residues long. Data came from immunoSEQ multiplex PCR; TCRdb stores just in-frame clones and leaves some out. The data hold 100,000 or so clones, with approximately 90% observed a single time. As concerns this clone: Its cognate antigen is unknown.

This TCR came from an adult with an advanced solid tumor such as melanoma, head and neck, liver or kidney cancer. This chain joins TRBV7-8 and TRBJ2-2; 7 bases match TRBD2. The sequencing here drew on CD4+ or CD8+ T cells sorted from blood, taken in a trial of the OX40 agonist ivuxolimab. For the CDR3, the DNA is TGTGCCAGCAGCTTAGGAGTGACCGGGAGGCGTACCGGGGAGCTGTTTTTT. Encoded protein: CASSLGVTGRRTGELFF.